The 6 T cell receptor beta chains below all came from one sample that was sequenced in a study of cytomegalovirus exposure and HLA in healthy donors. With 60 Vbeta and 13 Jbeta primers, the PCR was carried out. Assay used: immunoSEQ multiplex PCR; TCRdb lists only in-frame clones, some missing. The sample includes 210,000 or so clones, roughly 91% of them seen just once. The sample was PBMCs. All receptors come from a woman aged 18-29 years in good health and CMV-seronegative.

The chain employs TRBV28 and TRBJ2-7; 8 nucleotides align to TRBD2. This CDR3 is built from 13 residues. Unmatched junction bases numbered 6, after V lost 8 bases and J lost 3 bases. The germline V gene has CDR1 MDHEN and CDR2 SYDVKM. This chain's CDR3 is CASQAGVSYEQYF. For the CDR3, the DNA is TGTGCCAGCCAAGCGGGAGTAAGCTACGAGCAGTACTTC.

The CDR3, as DNA: TGCGCCAGCAGCCAAGATCTCCGGGTCCCTGAAGCTTTCTTT. Its translation: CASSQDLRVPEAFF. This chain connects TRBV4-3 to TRBJ1-1; D gene uncertain. CDR1 and CDR2 (germline): LGHNA, YSLEER. Trimming left V 0 bases short and J 6 bases short, with 11 bases between. CDR3 length: 14 amino acids.

DNA for the CDR3: TGTGCCAGCAGTCTAATCGGGAGGTCCTACGAGCAGTACTTC. Protein sequence: CASSLIGRSYEQYF. The rearrangement joins TRBV6-5 to TRBJ2-7; 7 nucleotides match TRBD2. This CDR3 spans 14 amino acids. The germline V gene has CDR1 MNHEY and CDR2 SVGAGI. Unmatched junction bases numbered 5, after V lost 5 bases and J lost 1 base.

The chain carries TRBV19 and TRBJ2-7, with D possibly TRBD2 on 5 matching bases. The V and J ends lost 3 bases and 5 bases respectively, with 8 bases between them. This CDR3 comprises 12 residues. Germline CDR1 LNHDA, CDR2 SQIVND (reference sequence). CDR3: CASSISDHEQYF. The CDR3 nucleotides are TGTGCCAGTAGTATTAGCGACCACGAGCAGTACTTC.

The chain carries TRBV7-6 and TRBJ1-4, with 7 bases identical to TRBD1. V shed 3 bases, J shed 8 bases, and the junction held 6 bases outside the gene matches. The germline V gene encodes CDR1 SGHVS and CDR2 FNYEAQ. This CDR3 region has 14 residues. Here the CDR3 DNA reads TGTGCCAGCAGCTTTGAAGGGGGCGCGGAAAAACTGTTTTTT. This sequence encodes CASSFEGGAEKLFF.

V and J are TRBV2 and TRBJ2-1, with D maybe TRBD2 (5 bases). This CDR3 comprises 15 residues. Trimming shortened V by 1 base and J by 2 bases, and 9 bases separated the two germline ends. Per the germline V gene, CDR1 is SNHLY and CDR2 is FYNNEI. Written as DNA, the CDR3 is TGTGCCAGCAGTGAAGGAGGGTTTACCTACAATGAGCAGTTCTTC. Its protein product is CASSEGGFTYNEQFF.